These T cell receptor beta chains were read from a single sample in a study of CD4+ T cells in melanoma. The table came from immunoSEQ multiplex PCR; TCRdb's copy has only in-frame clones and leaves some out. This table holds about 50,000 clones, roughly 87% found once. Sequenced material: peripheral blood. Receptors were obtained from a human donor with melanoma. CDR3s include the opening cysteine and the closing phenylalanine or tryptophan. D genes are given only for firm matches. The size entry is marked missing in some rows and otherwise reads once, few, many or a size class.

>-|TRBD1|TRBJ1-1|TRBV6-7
CASSYPGQGHTEAFF
TGTGCCAGCAGTTACCCGGGACAGGGACACACTGAAGCTTTCTTT
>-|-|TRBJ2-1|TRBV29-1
CSVEEDQYNEQFF
TGCAGCGTTGAAGAGGACCAGTACAATGAGCAGTTCTTC
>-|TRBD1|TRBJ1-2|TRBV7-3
CASSRVAGQGVGYTF
TGTGCCAGCAGCCGGGTCGCGGGACAGGGGGTTGGCTACACCTTC
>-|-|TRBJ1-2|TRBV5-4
CASSLGWIQGYTF
TGTGCCAGCAGCTTGGGGTGGATTCAAGGCTACACCTTC
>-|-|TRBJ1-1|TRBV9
CAGSAQGNTEAFF
TGTGCCGGCAGCGCACAGGGAAACACTGAAGCTTTCTTT
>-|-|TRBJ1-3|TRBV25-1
CASSEAPGNTIYF
TGTGCCAGCAGTGAAGCCCCTGGAAACACCATATATTTT
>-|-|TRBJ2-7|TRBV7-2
CASSLVAYEQYF
TGTGCCAGCAGCTTAGTTGCCTACGAGCAGTACTTC
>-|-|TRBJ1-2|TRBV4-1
CASSRRGVNYGYTF
TGCGCCAGCAGCCGTCGGGGAGTTAACTATGGCTACACCTTC
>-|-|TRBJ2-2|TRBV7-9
CASSTLSVAGELFF
TGTGCCAGCAGTACGTTATCAGTGGCCGGGGAGCTGTTTTTT
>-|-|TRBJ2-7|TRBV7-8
CASSLAGGSYEQYF
TGTGCCAGCAGCTTAGCGGGCGGTTCCTACGAGCAGTACTTC
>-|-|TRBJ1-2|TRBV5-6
CASSLFGRDNYGYTF
TGTGCCAGCAGCTTGTTCGGCAGGGATAACTATGGCTACACCTTC
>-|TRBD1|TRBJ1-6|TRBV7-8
CASSLRTGGFPSSYNSPLHF
TGTGCCAGCAGCTTGAGGACAGGGGGTTTCCCGAGCTCCTATAATTCACCCCTCCACTTT
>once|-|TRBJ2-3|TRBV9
CASSVDSSGNTDTQYF
TGTGCCAGCAGCGTAGACTCCTCTGGGAACACAGATACGCAGTATTTT
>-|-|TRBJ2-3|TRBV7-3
CASSLLGDTQYF
TGTGCCAGCAGCTTATTAGGCGATACGCAGTATTTT
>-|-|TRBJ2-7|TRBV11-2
CASSLSDGPYEQYF
TGTGCCAGCAGCTTAAGTGACGGTCCCTACGAGCAGTACTTC
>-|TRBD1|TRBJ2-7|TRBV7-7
CASSLGQGAEQYF
TGTGCTAGCAGCTTAGGACAGGGGGCCGAGCAGTACTTC
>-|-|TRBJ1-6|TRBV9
CASGDLREGSPLHF
TGTGCCAGCGGGGACCTGCGGGAAGGCTCACCCCTCCACTTT
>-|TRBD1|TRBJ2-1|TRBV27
CASSPRDRGRDYVDEQFF
TGTGCCAGCAGCCCCAGGGACAGGGGAAGGGACTATGTCGATGAGCAGTTCTTC
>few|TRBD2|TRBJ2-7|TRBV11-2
CASSRGLAGDEQYF
TGTGCCAGCAGCCGAGGACTAGCGGGGGACGAGCAGTACTTC
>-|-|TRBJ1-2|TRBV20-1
CSARREYGYTF
TGCAGTGCTAGGCGAGAATATGGCTACACCTTC
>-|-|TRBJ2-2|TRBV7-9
CASSPFPPGLNTGELFF
TGTGCCAGCAGCCCCTTTCCCCCGGGATTGAACACCGGGGAGCTGTTTTTT
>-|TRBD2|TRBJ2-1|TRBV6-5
CASILRAGGPYEQFF
TGTGCCAGCATTCTACGGGCGGGGGGGCCCTATGAGCAGTTCTTC
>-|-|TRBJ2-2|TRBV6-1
CASSARLHYTGELFF
TGTGCCAGCAGTGCTCGACTGCATTACACCGGGGAGCTGTTTTTT
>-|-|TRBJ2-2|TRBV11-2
CASSLGGGYANTGELFF
TGTGCCAGCAGCTTAGGAGGGGGGTACGCGAACACCGGGGAGCTGTTTTTT
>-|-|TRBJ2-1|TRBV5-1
CASSWEPAAYNEQFF
TGCGCCAGCAGCTGGGAGCCCGCTGCCTACAATGAGCAGTTCTTC
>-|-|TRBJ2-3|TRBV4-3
CASSRGYTDTQYF
TGCGCCAGCAGCCGGGGGTACACAGATACGCAGTATTTT
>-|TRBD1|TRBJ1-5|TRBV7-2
CASSVRGRDQPQHF
TGTGCCAGCAGCGTCAGGGGGCGCGATCAGCCCCAGCATTTT
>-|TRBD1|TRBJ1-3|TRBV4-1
CASSLQTGGGNTIYF
TGCGCCAGCAGCCTACAAACAGGGGGTGGAAACACCATATATTTT
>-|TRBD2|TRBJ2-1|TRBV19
CASSASGGDRSEQFF
TGTGCCAGTAGTGCGAGCGGGGGGGACCGTAGTGAGCAGTTCTTC
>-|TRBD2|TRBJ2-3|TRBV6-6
CASSYSSGGYGDTQYF
TGTGCCAGCAGTTACTCCAGCGGGGGGTACGGAGATACGCAGTATTTT
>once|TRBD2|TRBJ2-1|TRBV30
CATGLAGGYNEQFF
TGTGCCACAGGACTAGCGGGGGGTTACAATGAGCAGTTCTTC
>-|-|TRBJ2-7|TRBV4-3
CASSQEVSYEQYF
TGCGCCAGCAGCCAAGAGGTCTCCTACGAGCAGTACTTC
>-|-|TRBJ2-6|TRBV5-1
CASSLRSSGANVLTF
TGCGCCAGCAGCTTGCGTAGCTCTGGGGCCAACGTCCTGACTTTC
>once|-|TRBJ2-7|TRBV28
CASSTSGIYEQYF
TGTGCCAGCAGTACTTCAGGGATCTACGAGCAGTACTTC
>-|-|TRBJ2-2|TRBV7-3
CASSLINLGRGWGATGELFF
TGTGCCAGCAGCTTAATCAACTTGGGAAGGGGATGGGGGGCCACCGGGGAGCTGTTTTTT
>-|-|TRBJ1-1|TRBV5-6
CASSLAWVVRTEAFF
TGTGCCAGCAGCTTGGCCTGGGTAGTCCGCACTGAAGCTTTCTTT
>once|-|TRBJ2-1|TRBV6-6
CASSTPLTSLWEQFF
TGTGCCAGCAGTACGCCCTTAACTAGTCTTTGGGAGCAGTTCTTC
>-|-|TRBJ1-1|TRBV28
CASSLGNTEAFF
TGTGCCAGCAGTTTAGGGAACACTGAAGCTTTCTTT
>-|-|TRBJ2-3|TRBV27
CASAVRVMGADTQYF
TGTGCCAGCGCAGTTAGGGTTATGGGGGCAGATACGCAGTATTTT
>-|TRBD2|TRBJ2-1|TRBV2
CASRLAGGPFF
TGTGCCTCCAGACTAGCGGGGGGTCCGTTCTTC
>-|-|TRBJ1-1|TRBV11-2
CASSPLRERTEAFF
TGTGCCAGCAGCCCTCTCCGAGAGAGAACTGAAGCTTTCTTT
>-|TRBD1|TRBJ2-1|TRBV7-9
CASSSRDRYNEQFF
TGTGCCAGCAGCTCCCGGGACAGATACAATGAGCAGTTCTTC
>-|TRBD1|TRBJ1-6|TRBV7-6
CASSLEVRDSSYNSPLHF
TGTGCCAGCAGCTTAGAGGTGCGGGACAGCTCCTATAATTCACCCCTCCACTTT
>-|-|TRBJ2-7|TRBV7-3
CASSSHRDSDEQYF
TGTGCCAGCAGCTCCCACCGGGACTCAGACGAGCAGTACTTC
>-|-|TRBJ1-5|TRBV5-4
CASSIGGVGQPQHF
TGTGCCAGCAGCATAGGAGGGGTTGGGCAGCCCCAGCATTTT
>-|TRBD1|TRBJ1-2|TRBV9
CASSADRGEGLKDGYTF
TGTGCCAGCAGCGCCGACAGGGGTGAGGGGTTAAAGGATGGCTACACCTTC
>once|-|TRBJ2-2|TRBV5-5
CASSLGSGIGELFF
TGTGCCAGCAGCTTGGGTTCGGGGATCGGGGAGCTGTTTTTT
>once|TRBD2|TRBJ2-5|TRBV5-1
CASSLTGGFLETQYF
TGCGCCAGCAGCTTGACGGGGGGATTCTTGGAGACCCAGTACTTC
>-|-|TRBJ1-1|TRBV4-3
CASSQGPTAMNTEAFF
TGCGCCAGCAGCCAAGGTCCGACAGCCATGAACACTGAAGCTTTCTTT
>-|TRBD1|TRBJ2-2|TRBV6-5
CASSWGTANTGELFF
TGTGCCAGCAGTTGGGGGACAGCGAACACCGGGGAGCTGTTTTTT
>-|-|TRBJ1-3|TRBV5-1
CASSLGGGGNTIYF
TGCGCCAGCAGCTTGGGAGGCGGAGGAAACACCATATATTTT
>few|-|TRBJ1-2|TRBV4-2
CASNLGGGYGYTF
TGTGCCAGCAACCTAGGAGGGGGCTATGGCTACACCTTC
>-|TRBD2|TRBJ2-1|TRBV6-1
CASSEIYSGVSYNEQFF
TGTGCCAGCAGTGAAATTTATAGCGGGGTCTCCTACAATGAGCAGTTCTTC
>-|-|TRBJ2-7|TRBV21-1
CARGWEGRYF
TGTGCCAGGGGCTGGGAGGGTCGGTACTTC
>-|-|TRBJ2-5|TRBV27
CASSRGGTQETQYF
TGTGCCAGCAGCCGAGGCGGGACTCAAGAGACCCAGTACTTC
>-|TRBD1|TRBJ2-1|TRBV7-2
CASSPTGAVRNEQFF
TGTGCCAGCAGCCCGACAGGGGCGGTTAGAAATGAGCAGTTCTTC
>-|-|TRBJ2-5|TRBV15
CATSSNPIGVETQYF
TGTGCCACCAGCAGTAACCCGATAGGGGTGGAGACCCAGTACTTC
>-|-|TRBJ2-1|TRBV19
CASTGVSSYNEQFF
TGTGCCAGTACTGGGGTAAGCTCCTACAATGAGCAGTTCTTC
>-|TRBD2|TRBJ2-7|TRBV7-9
CASSFGEGNEQYF
TGTGCCAGCAGCTTCGGGGAGGGTAACGAGCAGTACTTC